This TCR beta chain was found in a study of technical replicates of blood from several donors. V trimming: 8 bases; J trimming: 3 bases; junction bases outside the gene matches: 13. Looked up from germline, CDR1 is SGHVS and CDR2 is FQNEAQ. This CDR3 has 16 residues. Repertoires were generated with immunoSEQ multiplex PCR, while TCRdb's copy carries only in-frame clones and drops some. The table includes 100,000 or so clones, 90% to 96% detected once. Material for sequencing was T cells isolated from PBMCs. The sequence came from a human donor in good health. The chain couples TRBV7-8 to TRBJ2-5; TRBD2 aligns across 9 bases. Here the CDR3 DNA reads TGTGCCAGCGGAAACAGTGGCCGCGGGAGGGAAGAGACCCAGTACTTC. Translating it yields CASGNSGRGREETQYF.